This T cell receptor (beta chain) was profiled in a study of blood T cell repertoires in COVID-19. Study summary: Some COVID-19 samples were acute and others convalescent; all came from the United States, Italy and Spain. Sample material is recorded as cDNA or gDNA derived from T cells, B-cell-depleted T cells, or PBMCs.

The CDR3 is made up of 16 amino acids. V gave up 1 base and J gave up 7 bases, with 17 bases separating them. Germline V gene lookup returns CDR1 MGHRA and CDR2 YSYEKL. In the authors' workflow: Amplified reference gene primers provided the basis for estimating nucleated cell counts. Sequencing used immunoSEQ multiplex PCR; TCRdb keeps in-frame clones, though not all of them. The V and J calls and clone size come from that table; D and trimming were worked out from the DNA. The sample has roughly 280,000 clones; around 78% are singletons. This receptor was obtained from a man aged 60 to 69 who had recovered from COVID-19. Sequencing was performed on peripheral blood. The gene calls are TRBV4-1 and TRBJ1-5; D ambiguous. This chain's CDR3 is CASSQVPGGSGQPQHF. The CDR3 DNA reads TGCGCCAGCAGCCAAGTCCCCGGCGGGTCAGGCCAGCCCCAGCATTTT.